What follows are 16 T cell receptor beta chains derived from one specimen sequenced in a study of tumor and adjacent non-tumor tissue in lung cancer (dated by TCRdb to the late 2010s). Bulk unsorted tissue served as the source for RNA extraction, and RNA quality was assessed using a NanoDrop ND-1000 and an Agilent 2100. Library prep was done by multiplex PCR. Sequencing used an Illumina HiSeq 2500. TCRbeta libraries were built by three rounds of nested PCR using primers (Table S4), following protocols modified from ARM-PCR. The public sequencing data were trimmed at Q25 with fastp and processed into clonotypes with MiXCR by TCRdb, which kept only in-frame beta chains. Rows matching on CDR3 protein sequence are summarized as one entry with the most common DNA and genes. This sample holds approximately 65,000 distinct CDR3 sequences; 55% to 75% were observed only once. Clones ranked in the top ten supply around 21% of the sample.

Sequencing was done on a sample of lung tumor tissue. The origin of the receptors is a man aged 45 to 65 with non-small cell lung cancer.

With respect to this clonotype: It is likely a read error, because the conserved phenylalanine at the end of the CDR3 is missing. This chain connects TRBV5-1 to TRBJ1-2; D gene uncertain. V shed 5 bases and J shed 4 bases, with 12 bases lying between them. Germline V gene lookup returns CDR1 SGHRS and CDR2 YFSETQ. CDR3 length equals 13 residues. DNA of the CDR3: TGCGCCAGCAGTGATCAGGCACTCTATGGCTACACCTTA. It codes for CASSDQALYGYTL.

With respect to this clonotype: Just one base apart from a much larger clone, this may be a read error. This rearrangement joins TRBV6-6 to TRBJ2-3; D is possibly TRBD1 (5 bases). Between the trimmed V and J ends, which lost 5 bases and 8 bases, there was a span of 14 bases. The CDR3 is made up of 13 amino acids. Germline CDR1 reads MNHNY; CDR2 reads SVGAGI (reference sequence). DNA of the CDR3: TGTGCCAGCAGTCCGACTGGGGCCGGTACGCAGTATTTT. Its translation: CASSPTGAGTQYF.

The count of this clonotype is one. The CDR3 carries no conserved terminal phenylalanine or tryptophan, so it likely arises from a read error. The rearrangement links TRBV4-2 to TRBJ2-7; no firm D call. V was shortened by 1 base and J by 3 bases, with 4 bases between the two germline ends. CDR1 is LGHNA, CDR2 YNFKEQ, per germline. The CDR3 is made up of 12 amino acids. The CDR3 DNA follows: TGTGCCAGCAGCCAAGTCGGCTACGAGCAGTACTTA. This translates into CASSQVGYEQYL.

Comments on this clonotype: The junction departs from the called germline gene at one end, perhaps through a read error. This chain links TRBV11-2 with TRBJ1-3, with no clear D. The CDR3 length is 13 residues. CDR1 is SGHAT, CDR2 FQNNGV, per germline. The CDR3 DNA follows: TGTGCCAGCGTGACAAGTTTGGGAAACACCATACATTTT. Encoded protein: CASVTSLGNTIHF.

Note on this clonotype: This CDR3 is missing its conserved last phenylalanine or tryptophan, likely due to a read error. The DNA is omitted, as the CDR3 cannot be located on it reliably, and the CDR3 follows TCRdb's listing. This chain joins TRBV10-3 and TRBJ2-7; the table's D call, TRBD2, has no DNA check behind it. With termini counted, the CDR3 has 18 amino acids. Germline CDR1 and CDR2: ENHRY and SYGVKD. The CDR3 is CAISERAGWRQDSYEQYL.

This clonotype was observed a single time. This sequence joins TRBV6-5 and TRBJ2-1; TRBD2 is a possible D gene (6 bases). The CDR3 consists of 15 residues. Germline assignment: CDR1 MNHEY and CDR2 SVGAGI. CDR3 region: CARSYARGTYNEQFF. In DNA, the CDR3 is TGTGCGAGGAGTTACGCTCGCGGGACCTACAATGAGCAGTTCTTC.

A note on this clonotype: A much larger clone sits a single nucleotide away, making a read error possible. The CDR3 loop reads CASSYGPMRGQEIQYF. The CDR3 nucleotides are TGTGCCAGCAGTTACGGCCCCATGCGGGGCCAAGAGATCCAGTACTTC. This chain links TRBV6-5 with TRBJ2-5; perhaps TRBD2 as D (6 bases). The length of the CDR3 is 16 residues. Per germline, CDR1 MNHEY and CDR2 SVGAGI.

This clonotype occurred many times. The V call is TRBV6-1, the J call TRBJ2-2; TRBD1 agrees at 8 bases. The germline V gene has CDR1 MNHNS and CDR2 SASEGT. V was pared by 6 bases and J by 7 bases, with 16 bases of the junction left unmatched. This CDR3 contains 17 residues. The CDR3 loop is CASRPGTGGPDGGELFF. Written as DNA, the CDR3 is TGTGCCAGCAGGCCCGGGACAGGTGGGCCCGACGGCGGGGAGCTGTTTTTT.

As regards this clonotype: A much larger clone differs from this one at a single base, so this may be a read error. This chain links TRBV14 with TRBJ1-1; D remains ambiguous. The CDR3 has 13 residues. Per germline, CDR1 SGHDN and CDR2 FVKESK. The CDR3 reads CPSSLSWETEAFF. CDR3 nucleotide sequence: TGTCCCAGCAGTCTTTCGTGGGAAACTGAAGCTTTCTTT.

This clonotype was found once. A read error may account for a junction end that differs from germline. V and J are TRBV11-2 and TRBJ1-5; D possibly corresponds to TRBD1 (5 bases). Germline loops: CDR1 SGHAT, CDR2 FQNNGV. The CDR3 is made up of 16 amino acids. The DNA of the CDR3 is TGTGCCAGCTGCTCACACACAGGACGGGGTGATCAGTCCCAGCATTTT. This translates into CASCSHTGRGDQSQHF.

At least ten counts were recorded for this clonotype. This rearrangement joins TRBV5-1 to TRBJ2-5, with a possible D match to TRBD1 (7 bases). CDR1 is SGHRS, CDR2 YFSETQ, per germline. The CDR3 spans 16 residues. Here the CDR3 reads CGSRTDPGGWQETQYF. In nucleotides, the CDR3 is TGCGGGAGCAGAACCGACCCAGGGGGGTGGCAAGAGACCCAGTACTTC.

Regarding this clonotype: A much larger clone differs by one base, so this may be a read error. CDR3 amino acids: CASSFASGLGNQSQHF. Here the CDR3 DNA reads TGTGCCAGCAGTTTCGCCTCGGGGCTGGGCAATCAGTCCCAGCATTTT. The gene calls are TRBV28 and TRBJ1-5, with a tentative D call TRBD1 (5 bases). CDR3 length equals 16 residues. Germline V gene sequence: CDR1 MDHEN, CDR2 SYDVKM.

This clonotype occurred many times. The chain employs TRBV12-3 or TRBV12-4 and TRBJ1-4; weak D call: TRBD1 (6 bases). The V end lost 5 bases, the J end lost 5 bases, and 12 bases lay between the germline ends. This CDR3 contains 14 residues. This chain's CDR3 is CASSQTGLNEKLFF. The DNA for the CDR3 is TGTGCCAGCAGTCAGACAGGACTAAATGAAAAACTGTTTTTT.

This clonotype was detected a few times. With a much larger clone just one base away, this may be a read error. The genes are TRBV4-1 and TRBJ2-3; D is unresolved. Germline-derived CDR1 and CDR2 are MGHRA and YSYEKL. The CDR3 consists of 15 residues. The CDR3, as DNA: TGCGCCAGCAGCCAAGCTGGGCAGACCACAGATGCGCAGTATTTT. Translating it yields CASSQAGQTTDAQYF.

The CDR3 nucleotides are TGTGCCAGCTGCCCCACTAGCGGGAGGAGCACAGATACGCAGTATTTT. Translated, it gives CASCPTSGRSTDTQYF. The chain uses TRBV5-5 and TRBJ2-3; 12 bases are shared with TRBD2. Trimming removed 7 bases from V and 0 bases from J; junction bases left unmatched: 6. Germline CDR1 and CDR2: SGHKS and YYEKEE (reference sequence). The CDR3 runs 16 residues. Full variable domain (rest looked up from reference TRBV5-5 and TRBJ2-3): DAGVTQSPTHLIKTRGQQVTLRCSPISGHKSVSWYQQVLGQGPQFIFQYYEKEERGRGNFPDRFSARQFPNYSSELNVNALLLGDSALYLCASCPTSGRSTDTQYFGPGTRLTVL.

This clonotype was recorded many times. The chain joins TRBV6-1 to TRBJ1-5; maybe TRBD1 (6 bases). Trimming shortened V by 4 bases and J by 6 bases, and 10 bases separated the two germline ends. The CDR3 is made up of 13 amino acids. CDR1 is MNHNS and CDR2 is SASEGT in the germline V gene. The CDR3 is CASSARGGQPQHF. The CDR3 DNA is TGTGCCAGCAGTGCAAGGGGGGGTCAGCCCCAGCATTTT.